The entry below gives a single T cell receptor (beta chain) sequence along with its context. The data belong to a study of T cell responses to AZD1222 COVID-19 vaccine. Repertoires were generated with immunoSEQ multiplex PCR, while TCRdb's copy carries only in-frame clones and drops some. The sample includes approximately 88,000 clones, 90% of them seen just once. V was cut by 2 bases and J by 5 bases, with 13 bases left in between. This CDR3 contains 14 residues. Germline V lookup: CDR1 SGHTS, CDR2 YDEGEE. Material: peripheral blood, obtained 28 days after the second AZD1222 dose. The chain uses TRBV5-8 and TRBJ1-1; D call uncertain. The origin of this receptor is an adult who received the AZD1222 COVID-19 vaccine. As DNA, the CDR3 is TGTGCCAGCAGCTTACTGGGTGTGAGGACTGAAGCTTTCTTT. Translated, it gives CASSLLGVRTEAFF.